The clone carrying this T cell receptor (beta chain) has a handful of counts. This record comes from a study of blood T cell repertoires in COVID-19. Per the germline V gene, CDR1 is SGHVS and CDR2 is FNYEAQ. The CDR3 is 13 amino acids. V lost 6 bases and J 8 bases, leaving 13 bases between the germline ends. Under the authors' procedure: Reference gene primers were amplified, and this amplification served to estimate nucleated cell counts. The table came from immunoSEQ multiplex PCR; TCRdb's copy has only in-frame clones and leaves some out. V and J calls and clone size are given by that table; D and trimming were obtained from the DNA. The profile covers approximately 180,000 clones, with 60% to 80% appearing a single time and approximately 15% taken by the ten largest. Categorization into cohorts depended on clinical history that participants reported. For recovered donors of Cohort 3, there were two negative PCRs, clearance, or symptom resolution.

Material: PBMCs or T cells enriched from blood (not recorded which). This sequence originates from a woman aged 45 to 65 who had recovered from COVID-19. This rearrangement joins TRBV7-6 to TRBJ1-4; no firm D call. The CDR3 DNA reads as TGTGCCAGCAGTCTCAGTGGAGGGGAAAAACTGTTTTTT. It encodes CASSLSGGEKLFF.